This T cell receptor (beta chain) emerged from a study of identical twins. TCRdb reprocessed the 5' RACE reads via MiXCR and lists one record per CDR3 protein. Found here are 1.5 million to 2 million distinct CDR3 sequences, roughly 35% of them singletons; the top ten hold about 0.27%. Study results and caveats: While abundant cord blood beta clonotypes carried fewer insertions, memory repertoires showed no such pattern. Models underpredicted monozygotic twin sharing of out-of-frame TCR alpha.

Trimming pared 4 bases from V and 0 bases from J, leaving 16 bases between. The CDR3 totals 16 residues. Germline V gene lookup returns CDR1 SGHAT and CDR2 FQNNGV. As for this clonotype: Its target is not known.

The TCR originated in a newborn girl in good health. The sample comprised cord blood. The chain joins TRBV11-2 to TRBJ2-7; possible D gene TRBD1, 6 bases. This CDR3 reads CASSSLTGLGSYEQYF. As DNA, the CDR3 is TGTGCCAGCAGCTCCTTAACAGGGCTAGGCTCCTACGAGCAGTACTTC.